The clone carrying this TCR beta chain came up a few times. No antigen is known for it. This record belongs to a study of beta chain features in type 1 diabetes. Study-wide results and caveats: cDNA sequencing could over-represent cells with high TCR expression. PCR might show a preference for shorter templates, equally across patients and controls.

The CDR3 has 16 residues. Trimming took 0 bases from V and 7 from J; bases not matched to a gene: 7. Germline values: CDR1 LGHNA, CDR2 YSLEER. Researchers reported sorting CD4+ naive, central memory, regulatory and stem cell-like memory cells via CD45RO/CCR7/CD25/CD127/CD95/CD27. Sort purity for all populations was recorded as exceeding 98%. Expressed TCRB transcripts were sequenced because the entire RNA isolate underwent reverse transcription. Data came from immunoSEQ multiplex PCR; TCRdb stores just in-frame clones and leaves some out. The top ten clones hold about 0.02% of a sample with over 700,000 clones, roughly 16% of them seen once.

The chain has TRBV4-3 and TRBJ2-1; 9 bases are shared with TRBD2. This TCR was recovered from a woman younger than 35 in good health. The specimen sequenced was naive CD4+ T cells from blood. In DNA form, the CDR3 reads TGCGCCAGCAGCCAAGAAGCTAGCGGGATATTGAATGAGCAGTTCTTC. Protein sequence: CASSQEASGILNEQFF.